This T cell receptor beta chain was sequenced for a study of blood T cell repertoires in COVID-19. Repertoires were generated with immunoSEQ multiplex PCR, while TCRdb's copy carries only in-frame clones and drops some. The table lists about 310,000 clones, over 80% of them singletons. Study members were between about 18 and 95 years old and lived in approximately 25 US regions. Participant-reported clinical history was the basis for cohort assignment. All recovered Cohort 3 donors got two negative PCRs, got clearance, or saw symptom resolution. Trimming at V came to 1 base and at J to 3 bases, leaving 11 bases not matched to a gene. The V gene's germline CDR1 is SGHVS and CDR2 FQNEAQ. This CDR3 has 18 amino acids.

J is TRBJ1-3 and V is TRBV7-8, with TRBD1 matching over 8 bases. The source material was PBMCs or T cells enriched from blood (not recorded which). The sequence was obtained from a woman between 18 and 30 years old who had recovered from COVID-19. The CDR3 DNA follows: TGTGCCAGCAGCTTAGGAGGACAGGGACCTATGAATGGAAACACCATATATTTT. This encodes CASSLGGQGPMNGNTIYF. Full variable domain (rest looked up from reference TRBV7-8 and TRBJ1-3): GAGVSQSPRYKVAKRGQDVALRCDPISGHVSLFWYQQALGQGPEFLTYFQNEAQLDKSGLPSDRFFAERPEGSVSTLKIQRTQQEDSAVYLCASSLGGQGPMNGNTIYFGEGSWLTVV.